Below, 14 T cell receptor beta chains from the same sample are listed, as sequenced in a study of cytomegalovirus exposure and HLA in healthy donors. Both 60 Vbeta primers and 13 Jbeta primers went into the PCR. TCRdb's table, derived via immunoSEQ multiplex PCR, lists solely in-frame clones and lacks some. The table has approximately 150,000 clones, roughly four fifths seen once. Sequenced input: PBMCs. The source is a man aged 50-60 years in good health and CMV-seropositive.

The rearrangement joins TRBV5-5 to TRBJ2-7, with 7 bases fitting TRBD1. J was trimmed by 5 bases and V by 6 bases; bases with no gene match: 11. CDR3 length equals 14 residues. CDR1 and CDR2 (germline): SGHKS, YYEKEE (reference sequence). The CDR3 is CASIPDRDWNEQYF. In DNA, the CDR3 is TGTGCCAGCATCCCCGACAGGGATTGGAACGAGCAGTACTTC.

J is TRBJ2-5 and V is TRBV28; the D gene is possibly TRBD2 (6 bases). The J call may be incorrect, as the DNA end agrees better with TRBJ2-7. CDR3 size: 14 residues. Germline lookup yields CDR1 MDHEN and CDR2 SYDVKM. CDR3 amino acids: CASILGRNSYEQYF. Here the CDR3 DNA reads TGTGCCAGCATTCTAGGGAGGAACTCCTACGAGCAGTACTTC.

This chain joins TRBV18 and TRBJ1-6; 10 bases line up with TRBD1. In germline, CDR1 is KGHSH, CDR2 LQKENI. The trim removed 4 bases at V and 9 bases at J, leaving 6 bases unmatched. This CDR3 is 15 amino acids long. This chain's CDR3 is CASSLDRGHASPLHF. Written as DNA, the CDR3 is TGTGCCAGCTCACTCGACAGGGGGCACGCTTCACCCCTCCACTTT. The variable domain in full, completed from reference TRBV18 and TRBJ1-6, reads NAGVMQNPRHLVRRRGQEARLRCSPMKGHSHVYWYRQLPEEGLKFMVYLQKENIIDESGMPKERFSAEFPKEGPSILRIQQVVRGDSAAYFCASSLDRGHASPLHFGNGTRLTVT.

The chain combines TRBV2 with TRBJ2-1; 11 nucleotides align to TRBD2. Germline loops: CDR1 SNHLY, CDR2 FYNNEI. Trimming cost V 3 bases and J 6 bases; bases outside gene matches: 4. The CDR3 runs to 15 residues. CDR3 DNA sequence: TGTGCCAGCAGTGAGACTAGCGGGATTGGCAATGAGCAGTTCTTC. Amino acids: CASSETSGIGNEQFF.

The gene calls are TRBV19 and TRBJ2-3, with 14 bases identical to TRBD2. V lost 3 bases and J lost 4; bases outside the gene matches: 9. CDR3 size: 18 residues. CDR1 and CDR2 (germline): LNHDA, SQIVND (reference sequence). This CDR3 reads CASSIGGLAGGRSDTQYF. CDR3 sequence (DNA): TGTGCCAGTAGTATTGGTGGACTAGCGGGAGGAAGGTCAGATACGCAGTATTTT.

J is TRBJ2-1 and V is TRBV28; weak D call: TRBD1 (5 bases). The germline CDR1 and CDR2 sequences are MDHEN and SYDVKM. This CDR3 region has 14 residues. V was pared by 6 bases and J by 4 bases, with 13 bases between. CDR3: CASSPLRQYNEQFF. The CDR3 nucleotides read TGTGCCAGCAGCCCGTTAAGACAGTACAATGAGCAGTTCTTC.

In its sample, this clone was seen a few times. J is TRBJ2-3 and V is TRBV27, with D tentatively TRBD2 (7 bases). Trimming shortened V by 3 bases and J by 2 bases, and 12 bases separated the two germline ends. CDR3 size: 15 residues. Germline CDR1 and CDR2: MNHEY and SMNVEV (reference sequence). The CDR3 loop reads CASSLGGPFTDTQYF. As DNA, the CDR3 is TGTGCCAGCAGTTTGGGGGGGCCGTTCACAGATACGCAGTATTTT.

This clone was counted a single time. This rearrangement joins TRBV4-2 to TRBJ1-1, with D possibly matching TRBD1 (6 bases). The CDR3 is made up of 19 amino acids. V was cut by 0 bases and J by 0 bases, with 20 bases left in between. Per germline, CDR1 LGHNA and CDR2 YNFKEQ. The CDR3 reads CASSQELPGQSLMNTEAFF. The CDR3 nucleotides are TGTGCCAGCAGCCAAGAACTTCCAGGACAGTCTTTAATGAACACTGAAGCTTTCTTT.

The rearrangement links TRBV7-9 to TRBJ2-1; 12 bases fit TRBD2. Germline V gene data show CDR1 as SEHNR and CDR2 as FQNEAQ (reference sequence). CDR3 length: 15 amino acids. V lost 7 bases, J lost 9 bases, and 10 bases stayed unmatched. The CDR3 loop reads CASTPRGLAGSEQFF. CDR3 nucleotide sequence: TGTGCCAGCACCCCGCGGGGACTAGCGGGCAGTGAGCAGTTCTTC. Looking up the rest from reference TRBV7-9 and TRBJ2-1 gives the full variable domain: DTGVSQNPRHKITKRGQNVTFRCDPISEHNRLYWYRQTLGQGPEFLTYFQNEAQLEKSRLLSDRFSAERPKGSFSTLEIQRTEQGDSAMYLCASTPRGLAGSEQFFGPGTRLTVL.

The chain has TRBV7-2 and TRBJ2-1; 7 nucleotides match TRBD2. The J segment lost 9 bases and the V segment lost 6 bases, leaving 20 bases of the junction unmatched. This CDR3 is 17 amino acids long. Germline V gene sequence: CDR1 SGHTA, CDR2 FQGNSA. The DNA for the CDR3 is TGTGCCAGCAGTCCCTGGTTCGCGGGGACTAAGGGAAGTGAGCAGTTCTTC. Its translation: CASSPWFAGTKGSEQFF. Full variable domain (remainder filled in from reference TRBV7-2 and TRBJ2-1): GAGVSQSPSNKVTEKGKDVELRCDPISGHTALYWYRQSLGQGLEFLIYFQGNSAPDKSGLPSDRFSAERTGGSVSTLTIQRTQQEDSAVYLCASSPWFAGTKGSEQFFGPGTRLTVL.

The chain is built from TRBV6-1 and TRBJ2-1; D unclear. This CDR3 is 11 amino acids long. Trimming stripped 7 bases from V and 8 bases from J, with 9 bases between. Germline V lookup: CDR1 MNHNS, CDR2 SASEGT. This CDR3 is CASIDLYEQFF. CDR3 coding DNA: TGTGCCAGCATTGATCTGTATGAGCAGTTCTTC.

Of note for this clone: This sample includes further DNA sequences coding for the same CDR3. This CDR3 is CAWSVGGSGDTQYF. Here the CDR3 DNA reads TGTGCCTGGAGTGTAGGCGGGAGTGGGGATACGCAGTATTTT. The gene calls are TRBV30 and TRBJ2-3; 7 bases fit TRBD2. The ends lost 0 bases at V and 6 bases at J; junction bases unmatched: 6. Germline V gives CDR1 GTSNPN, CDR2 SVGIG (reference sequence). This CDR3 is built from 14 residues.

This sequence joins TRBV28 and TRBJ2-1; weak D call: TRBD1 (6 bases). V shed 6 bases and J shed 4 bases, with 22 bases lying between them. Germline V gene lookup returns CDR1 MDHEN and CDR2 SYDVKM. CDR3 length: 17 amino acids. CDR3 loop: CASRGVTRGQLYNEQFF. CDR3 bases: TGTGCCAGCAGAGGGGTAACCAGGGGCCAACTTTACAATGAGCAGTTCTTC.

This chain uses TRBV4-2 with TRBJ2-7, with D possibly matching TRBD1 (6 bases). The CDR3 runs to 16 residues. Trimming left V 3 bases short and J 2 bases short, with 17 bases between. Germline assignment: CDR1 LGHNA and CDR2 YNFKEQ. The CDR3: CASSHPGGRSTYEQYF. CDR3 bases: TGTGCCAGCAGCCACCCTGGGGGCAGATCGACCTACGAGCAGTACTTC.